This TCR beta chain came from a study of T cells after yellow fever vaccination. About the study: Those fractions that held only low numbers of cells were prepared using the SMART-Seq v4 Ultra Low Input RNA kit. Study-wide points: Post-booster repertoires again held most primary-vaccination clones (about 95% CD4, 85% to 90% CD8). Of the clonotypes, a small share occurred in both CD4 and CD8 compartments. Bulk-population clonotypes that are abundant could appear as contaminants in FACS-sorted repertoires.

CDR3 length equals 14 residues. V lost 8 bases to trimming and J lost 11 bases, with 24 bases between them. The V gene's germline CDR1 is SNHLY and CDR2 FYNNEI. TCRdb reprocessed the 5' RACE reads via MiXCR and lists one record per CDR3 protein. The data hold about 320,000 distinct CDR3 sequences, with approximately 11% observed a single time. About this clonotype itself: Its target is unknown.

The V call is TRBV2, the J call TRBJ1-1; no definite D call. The specimen comprised CD4+ T cells sorted from PBMCs, sampled 45 days after the yellow fever booster vaccination. The receptor comes from a young man who received the YFV17D yellow fever vaccine. The CDR3 loop is CASGVLSALLTAFF. The CDR3 coding sequence is TGTGCCAGCGGCGTGCTCTCTGCCCTACTTACCGCTTTCTTT.